This TCR beta chain stems from a study of cytomegalovirus exposure and HLA in healthy donors. V was trimmed by 0 bases and J by 3 bases, leaving 14 bases between them. The CDR3 runs 15 residues. Germline assignment: CDR1 GTSNPN and CDR2 SVGIG (reference sequence). This clone was detected a few times. Its antigen is as yet unknown. The PCR used 60 Vbeta and 13 Jbeta primers. Assay used: immunoSEQ multiplex PCR; TCRdb lists only in-frame clones, some missing. The table records fewer than 100,000 clones, 78% of them present only once. Findings and caveats of the study: Analyses of presence and absence presupposed an approximately uniform sequencing depth across donors. Earlier findings revealed that most TCR beta V segments proved productive either about 87% or about 30% of the time. The sole available immune exposure information was CMV serostatus.

The TCR comes from a male donor in good health and CMV-seropositive. This rearrangement joins TRBV30 to TRBJ1-1, with D uncertain. The specimen sequenced was PBMCs. CDR3 loop: CAWSVGSWRDTEAFF. The CDR3 DNA is TGTGCCTGGAGTGTCGGTAGCTGGCGGGACACTGAAGCTTTCTTT.